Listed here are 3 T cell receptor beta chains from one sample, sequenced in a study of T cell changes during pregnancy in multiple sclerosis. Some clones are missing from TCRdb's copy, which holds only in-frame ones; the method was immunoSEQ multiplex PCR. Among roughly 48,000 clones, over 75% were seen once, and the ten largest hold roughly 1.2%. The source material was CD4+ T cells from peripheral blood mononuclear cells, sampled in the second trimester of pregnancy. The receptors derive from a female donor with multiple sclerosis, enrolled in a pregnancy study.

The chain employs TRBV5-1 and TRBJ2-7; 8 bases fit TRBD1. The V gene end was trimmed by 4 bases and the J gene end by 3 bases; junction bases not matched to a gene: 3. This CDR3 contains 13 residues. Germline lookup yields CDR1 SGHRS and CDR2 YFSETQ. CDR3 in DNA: TGCGCCAGCAGCCACAGGGGGAACTACGAGCAGTACTTC. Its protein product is CASSHRGNYEQYF.

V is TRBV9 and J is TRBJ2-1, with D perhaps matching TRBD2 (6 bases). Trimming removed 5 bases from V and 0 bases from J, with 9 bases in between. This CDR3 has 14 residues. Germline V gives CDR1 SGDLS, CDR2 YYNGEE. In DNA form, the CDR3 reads TGTGCCAGCAGGGGGGGTCCCTCCTACAATGAGCAGTTCTTC. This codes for CASRGGPSYNEQFF.

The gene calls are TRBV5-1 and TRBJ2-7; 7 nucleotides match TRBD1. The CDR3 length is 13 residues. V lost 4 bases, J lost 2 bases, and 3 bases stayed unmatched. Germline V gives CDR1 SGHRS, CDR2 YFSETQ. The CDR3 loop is CASSRDRAYEQYF. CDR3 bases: TGCGCCAGCAGCCGAGACAGGGCCTACGAGCAGTACTTC.